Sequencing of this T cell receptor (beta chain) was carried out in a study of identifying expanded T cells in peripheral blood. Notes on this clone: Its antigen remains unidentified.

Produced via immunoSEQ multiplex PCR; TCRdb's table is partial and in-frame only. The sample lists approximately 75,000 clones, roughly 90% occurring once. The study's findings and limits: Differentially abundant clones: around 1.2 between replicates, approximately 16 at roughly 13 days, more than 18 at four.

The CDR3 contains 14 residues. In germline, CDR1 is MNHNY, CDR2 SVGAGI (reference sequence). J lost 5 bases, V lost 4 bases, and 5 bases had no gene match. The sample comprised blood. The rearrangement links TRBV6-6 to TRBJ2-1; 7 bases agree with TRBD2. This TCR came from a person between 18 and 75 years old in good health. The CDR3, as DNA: TGTGCCAGCAGTTCCCGGGACTATGACAATGAGCAGTTCTTC. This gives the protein CASSSRDYDNEQFF.